This TCR beta chain was identified during a study of CD8 T cells in ankylosing spondylitis. Study results and limitations: Apparently characteristic of ankylosing spondylitis blood was a TCR beta motif (eight highly homologous variants).

CDR3 length equals 15 residues. The J segment lost 5 bases and the V segment lost 4 bases, leaving 3 bases of the junction unmatched. Germline V CDR1 and CDR2: KGHDR, SFDVKD. TCRdb reprocessed the 5' RACE reads via MiXCR and lists one record per CDR3 protein. This table holds around 540,000 distinct CDR3 sequences, roughly 13% found once. Ten or more counts support this clonotype. Its antigen is unknown. The chain employs TRBV24-1 and TRBJ2-1, with 11 nucleotides matching TRBD2. The source of this sequence is a male donor with ankylosing spondylitis. Source material: blood, either unsorted or a sorted T cell fraction (not recorded which). In DNA form, the CDR3 reads TGTGCCACCAGTGACCCGGGACTAGCGGACAATGAGCAGTTCTTC. Its protein product is CATSDPGLADNEQFF.